This TCR beta chain was profiled in a study of cytomegalovirus exposure and HLA in healthy donors. Whole-study context: A prior study identified 100 million to 130 million unique TCR beta sequences from 200 million or so T cells.

PCR was performed using 60 Vbeta and 13 Jbeta primers. Data came from immunoSEQ multiplex PCR; TCRdb stores just in-frame clones and leaves some out. This sample carries fewer than 200,000 clones, 72% of them seen once, and the ten largest clones take about 2.5%. This clone was detected a few times. Looked up from germline, CDR1 is LNHDA and CDR2 is SQIVND (reference sequence). Trimming pared 3 bases from V and 1 base from J, leaving 12 bases between. This CDR3 spans 15 amino acids. Sequencing was performed on PBMCs. The receptor's source is a human donor in good health. The chain uses TRBV19 and TRBJ2-5; no reliable D call. The CDR3 sequence is CASSMSEAIQETQYF. CDR3 DNA: TGTGCCAGTAGTATGTCTGAAGCGATCCAAGAGACCCAGTACTTC.